Following are 9 T cell receptor beta chains from one sample sequenced in a study of regulatory T cells in long-lasting Graves disease. Researchers made TCR beta libraries by using iRepertoire HTBI primers and running Arm-PCR on CDR3 regions. From the multiplex PCR reads, TCRdb called clonotypes with MiXCR, one entry per CDR3 protein. Of approximately 500,000 distinct CDR3 sequences listed, roughly 21% are singletons. Time point given: persistent/refractory GD, antithyroid drugs over 5 years with positive TRAb. RNA extracted from PBMCs served as the sequencing template. The source material was peripheral blood mononuclear cells (PBMCs), sampled when the disease was refractory, from a patient treated with antithyroid drugs. These receptors came from a female donor with Graves disease.

This clonotype has at least ten counts. This rearrangement joins TRBV2 to TRBJ1-1, with D possibly TRBD1 on 6 matching bases. This CDR3 spans 13 amino acids. The germline V gene has CDR1 SNHLY and CDR2 FYNNEI. Trimming removed 6 bases at V and 6 bases at J, with 14 bases between. CDR3 nucleotides: TGTGCCAGCAGGGAGTTCGGGGGGCCTGAAGCTTTCTTT. Translating gives CASREFGGPEAFF. Full variable domain (missing parts from reference TRBV2 and TRBJ1-1): EPEVTQTPSHQVTQMGQEVILRCVPISNHLYFYWYRQILGQKVEFLVSFYNNEISEKSEIFDDQFSVERPDGSNFTLKIRSTKLEDSAMYFCASREFGGPEAFFGQGTRLTVV.

The chain joins TRBV3-1 to TRBJ2-7; 9 bases map to TRBD1. This CDR3 comprises 15 residues. Per germline, CDR1 LGHDT and CDR2 YNNKEL (reference sequence). V lost 2 bases, J lost 6 bases, and 8 bases stayed unmatched. The CDR3 DNA sequence: TGTGCCAGCAGCCAAAGAGGACAGGGGACGGGCGAGCAGTACTTC. This encodes CASSQRGQGTGEQYF.

The CDR3: CASSWASGSNEQYF. In DNA form, the CDR3 reads TGTGCCAGCAGTTGGGCTAGCGGGAGCAACGAGCAGTACTTC. The rearrangement links TRBV28 to TRBJ2-7; 10 positions match TRBD2. The V segment lost 4 bases and the J segment 5 bases; nucleotides outside the gene matches: 5. The germline V gene has CDR1 MDHEN and CDR2 SYDVKM. This CDR3 is built from 14 residues.

The V gene is TRBV20-1, the J gene TRBJ2-1; TRBD1 matches 7 bases. V trimming: 6 bases; J trimming: 2 bases; junction bases outside the gene matches: 7. Germline V gene lookup returns CDR1 DFQATT and CDR2 SNEGSKA (reference sequence). This CDR3 spans 14 amino acids. DNA for the CDR3: TGCAGTGCGGTAAGGGGGCGGACCTACAATGAGCAGTTCTTC. This translates into CSAVRGRTYNEQFF.

In its sample, this clonotype was seen many times. This chain links TRBV9 with TRBJ1-1; 8 positions match TRBD1. The CDR3 is 13 amino acids. V gave up 5 bases and J gave up 4 bases; unmatched junction bases: 4. CDR1 and CDR2 (germline): SGDLS, YYNGEE. The CDR3 loop reads CASSVTGGTEAFF. CDR3 DNA: TGTGCCAGCAGTGTCACAGGGGGCACTGAAGCTTTCTTT.

Points on this clonotype: A junction end diverges from the germline sequence, so it may reflect a read error. V usage is TRBV6-2 or TRBV6-3 and J usage is TRBJ2-7; perhaps TRBD2 as D (6 bases). CDR1 and CDR2 (germline): MNHEY, SVGEGT. This CDR3 has 14 residues. The CDR3 loop reads CASRPGLVPYGQYF. CDR3 in DNA: TGTGCCAGCAGACCGGGACTGGTCCCCTACGGGCAGTACTTC.

This clonotype was recorded at least ten times. The chain joins TRBV6-1 to TRBJ2-5; TRBD1 aligns across 9 bases. The germline V gene has CDR1 MNHNS and CDR2 SASEGT. The CDR3 is 15 residues long. V lost 0 bases, J lost 3 bases, and 2 bases stayed unmatched. CDR3 loop: CASSEARTGEETQYF. The DNA for the CDR3 is TGTGCCAGCAGTGAAGCTCGGACAGGGGAAGAGACCCAGTACTTC.

The table lists this clonotype with many counts. The rearrangement uses TRBV20-1 and TRBJ2-5; D is unresolved. Trimming took off 6 bases at V and 3 bases at J, with 23 bases between the two ends. Germline CDR1 reads DFQATT; CDR2 reads SNEGSKA (reference sequence). This CDR3 region has 16 residues. CDR3 bases: TGCAGTGCCAGTCAACCCCCCCTTAGAGGCGAAGAGACCCAGTACTTC. This encodes CSASQPPLRGEETQYF.

The chain combines TRBV4-3 with TRBJ1-1, with TRBD1 matching over 8 bases. The CDR3 is 20 amino acids. CDR1 is LGHNA and CDR2 is YSLEER in the germline V gene. V lost 3 bases to trimming and J lost 3 bases; unmatched junction nucleotides: 21. The CDR3 loop is CASSQQQGDRRVGVDTEAFF. The CDR3 region has the DNA TGCGCCAGCAGCCAGCAACAAGGGGACAGGAGGGTTGGGGTTGACACTGAAGCTTTCTTT.